This T cell receptor (beta chain) was recorded in a study of cytomegalovirus exposure and HLA in healthy donors. V lost 1 base and J lost 5, with 17 bases in between. Germline V gene lookup returns CDR1 LNHDA and CDR2 SQIVND (reference sequence). The CDR3 sequence is 16 residues long. As to this clone: Its antigen is as yet unknown.

Study-level points and caveats: The study had only CMV serostatus as immune exposure information.

The donors, nominally healthy at sampling, likely had unrecorded immune exposures. This PCR relied on a set of 60 Vbeta primers and 13 Jbeta primers. TCRdb's table, derived via immunoSEQ multiplex PCR, lists solely in-frame clones and lacks some. This sample carries about 160,000 clones, about 68% of them seen once, and the ten largest clones take approximately 2.4%. Sequenced sample: PBMCs. The clonotype comes from a female donor in good health and CMV-seronegative. The V gene is TRBV19, the J gene TRBJ1-2; D is undetermined. CDR3 region: CASSIAPEGGRYGYTF. The CDR3 DNA reads TGTGCCAGTAGTATAGCTCCCGAGGGAGGGCGTTATGGCTACACCTTC. The full variable domain, its missing parts supplied by reference TRBV19 and TRBJ1-2, is DGGITQSPKYLFRKEGQNVTLSCEQNLNHDAMYWYRQDPGQGLRLIYYSQIVNDFQKGDIAEGYSVSREKKESFPLTVTSAQKNPTAFYLCASSIAPEGGRYGYTFGSGTRLTVV.